Presented here are 25 T cell receptor beta chains from one specimen sequenced in a study of radiotherapy plus CTLA-4 blockade in lung cancer. Sequencing used immunoSEQ multiplex PCR; TCRdb keeps in-frame clones, though not all of them. This table holds over 85,000 clones, roughly 74% found once. Here the sequenced sample was peripheral blood, taken from a patient treated with radiotherapy plus ipilimumab. These receptors all come from a human donor with non-small cell lung cancer who had a partial response to radiotherapy plus ipilimumab. Some clones in this sample may be carry-over from other donors' samples.

This chain connects TRBV7-8 to TRBJ2-1; D is possibly TRBD1 (6 bases). CDR1 is SGHVS, CDR2 FQNEAQ, per germline. This CDR3 has 14 residues. V lost 0 bases and J lost 10, with 13 bases in between. CDR3 DNA: TGTGCCAGCAGCTTAGCGCAGGGGCCCACGGAGCAGTTCTTC. Translating gives CASSLAQGPTEQFF.

The chain employs TRBV5-1 and TRBJ1-4, with D possibly matching TRBD1 (6 bases). The CDR3 consists of 16 residues. The V end was cut by 4 bases, the J end by 4 bases, with 17 bases between. Germline V gene sequence: CDR1 SGHRS, CDR2 YFSETQ. Here the CDR3 reads CASSTTGIASNEKLFF. The CDR3 DNA sequence: TGCGCCAGCAGCACGACAGGCATCGCAAGTAATGAAAAACTGTTTTTT.

This clone was observed a handful of times. V usage is TRBV6-6 and J usage is TRBJ2-2; a weak D match, TRBD1 (6 bases). Germline V gives CDR1 MNHNY, CDR2 SVGAGI (reference sequence). The CDR3 length is 14 residues. Trimming removed 2 bases at V and 7 bases at J, with 11 bases between. CDR3: CASSYTQGSGELFF. The CDR3 DNA follows: TGTGCCAGCAGTTACACTCAGGGGAGCGGGGAGCTGTTTTTT.

The table lists this clone with a few counts. The rearrangement links TRBV5-8 to TRBJ1-2; 7 positions match TRBD1. V lost 0 bases to trimming and J lost 1 base; unmatched junction nucleotides: 6. There are 16 residues in the CDR3. Germline V lookup: CDR1 SGHTS, CDR2 YDEGEE. CDR3 nucleotide sequence: TGTGCCAGCAGCTTGGGACAGGGCAGTTTTAACTATGGCTACACCTTC. Translated: CASSLGQGSFNYGYTF.

The chain recombines TRBV10-1 with TRBJ2-1, with D tentatively TRBD2 (6 bases). Germline assignment: CDR1 WNHNN and CDR2 SYGVQD (reference sequence). The V gene lost 3 bases and the J gene lost 3 bases, with 9 bases spanning the gap. The CDR3 is made up of 14 amino acids. The CDR3 spells CASSDGGIYNEQFF. For the CDR3, the DNA is TGCGCCAGCAGTGACGGCGGGATCTACAATGAGCAGTTCTTC.

The chain is built from TRBV9 and TRBJ2-5; tentative D call: TRBD2 (5 bases). CDR1 and CDR2 from the germline V gene are SGDLS and YYNGEE. Trimming took off 7 bases at V and 11 bases at J, with 18 bases between the two ends. The CDR3 loop spans 12 amino acids. CDR3 nucleotides: TGTGCCAGCGGTGGGCCGAACGGGGAGCAGTACTTC. Its protein is CASGGPNGEQYF.

The chain uses TRBV5-3 and TRBJ2-1, with 9 bases fitting TRBD2. TRBV5-3 is labeled an ORF, and its function is uncertain. The CDR3 has 16 residues. V lost 0 bases to trimming and J lost 4 bases; unmatched junction nucleotides: 5. Here the CDR3 DNA reads TGTGCCAGAAGCTTGGGGTTGCTAGCGGGGTACAATGAGCAGTTCTTC. It yields the protein CARSLGLLAGYNEQFF.

The chain employs TRBV7-9 and TRBJ1-1; D is uncertain. Germline CDR1 reads SEHNR; CDR2 reads FQNEAQ (reference sequence). The CDR3 sequence is 15 residues long. Trimming removed 1 base at V and 3 bases at J, with 12 bases between. The CDR3 DNA reads TGTGCCAGCAGCTTAGATACGCCCGGGGACACTGAAGCTTTCTTT. Its protein product is CASSLDTPGDTEAFF.

The genes are TRBV6-1 and TRBJ1-4; a weak D match, TRBD1 (5 bases). The length of the CDR3 is 15 residues. Trimming left V 7 bases short and J 3 bases short, with 15 bases between. Germline V gene data show CDR1 as MNHNS and CDR2 as SASEGT. CDR3 sequence: CASMGGDVANEKLFF. The DNA of the CDR3 is TGTGCCAGCATGGGGGGGGACGTAGCTAATGAAAAACTGTTTTTT.

This rearrangement joins TRBV15 to TRBJ1-2; D is unresolved. With 1 base removed from V and 8 bases from J, the gap between germline ends came to 11 bases. The CDR3 sequence is 13 residues long. Germline V gene lookup returns CDR1 LNHNV and CDR2 YYDKDF (reference sequence). In DNA, the CDR3 is TGTGCCACCAGCAGAGTAGGGAGTCGGGGCTACACCTTC. Translated, it gives CATSRVGSRGYTF. Filled out from reference TRBV15 and TRBJ1-2, the complete variable domain reads DAMVIQNPRYQVTQFGKPVTLSCSQTLNHNVMYWYQQKSSQAPKLLFHYYDKDFNNEADTPDNFQSRRPNTSFCFLDIRSPGLGDTAMYLCATSRVGSRGYTFGSGTRLTVV.

The chain carries TRBV5-1 and TRBJ2-7, with 9 nucleotides matching TRBD2. The CDR3 contains 14 residues. CDR1 and CDR2 (germline): SGHRS, YFSETQ. Trimming at V came to 5 bases and at J to 6 bases, leaving 9 bases not matched to a gene. The CDR3 reads CASRLGTSSREQYF. CDR3 coding DNA: TGCGCCAGCAGACTCGGGACTAGCTCCCGCGAGCAGTACTTC.

The gene calls are TRBV11-2 and TRBJ2-2; 9 bases are shared with TRBD1. The germline CDR1 and CDR2 sequences are SGHAT and FQNNGV. The CDR3 is 17 amino acids. The J segment lost 13 bases and the V segment lost 3 bases, leaving 18 bases of the junction unmatched. CDR3: CASSLVNNRGQGRGLFF. The CDR3 nucleotides are TGTGCCAGCAGCTTGGTCAATAATCGGGGACAGGGCCGAGGGCTGTTTTTT.

This clone is a singleton in its sample. The chain recombines TRBV9 with TRBJ2-3, with 9 bases identical to TRBD2. Germline assignment: CDR1 SGDLS and CDR2 YYNGEE. This CDR3 is built from 17 residues. The V segment lost 0 bases and the J segment 2 bases; nucleotides outside the gene matches: 7. The CDR3 reads CASSVVGVAGVTDTQYF. CDR3 coding DNA: TGTGCCAGCAGCGTAGTTGGGGTAGCGGGGGTCACAGATACGCAGTATTTT.

V is TRBV11-2 and J is TRBJ2-1, with 8 bases lining up with TRBD2. Trimming removed 1 base from V and 10 bases from J; junction bases left unmatched: 9. The CDR3 contains 15 residues. CDR1 SGHAT and CDR2 FQNNGV come from the germline V gene. This CDR3 is CASSLAVREEREQFF. CDR3 nucleotide sequence: TGTGCCAGCAGCTTAGCCGTGCGGGAGGAGCGGGAGCAGTTCTTC.

CDR3 nucleotide sequence: TGTGCCAGCAGTGAATTACCACAGAGCTCCTACAATGAGCAGTTCTTC. Protein sequence: CASSELPQSSYNEQFF. This sequence joins TRBV6-1 and TRBJ2-1; D is unclear. V lost 2 bases, J lost 0 bases, and 11 bases lay in between. CDR1 MNHNS and CDR2 SASEGT come from the germline V gene. This CDR3 region has 16 residues.

In this sample, this clone turned up once. The chain couples TRBV4-1 to TRBJ2-1; TRBD1 aligns across 8 bases. The CDR3 totals 14 residues. V dropped 6 bases and J dropped 9; count of bases not matched to a gene: 10. Germline assignment: CDR1 MGHRA and CDR2 YSYEKL. The CDR3 here is CASRDPRQGTEQFF. For the CDR3, the DNA is TGCGCCAGCAGAGACCCTCGACAGGGGACTGAGCAGTTCTTC.

This clone has a single count. This rearrangement joins TRBV6-5 to TRBJ2-2; the match to TRBD2 covers 7 bases. The germline V gene has CDR1 MNHEY and CDR2 SVGAGI. This CDR3 has 13 amino acids. With V trimmed by 5 bases and J by 6 bases, 3 bases remained unmatched. The CDR3 is CASSERGAGELFF. The CDR3 DNA reads as TGTGCCAGCAGTGAACGGGGGGCCGGGGAGCTGTTTTTT.

The rearrangement links TRBV5-5 to TRBJ2-6, with D possibly being TRBD1 (6 bases). From germline, CDR1 is SGHKS and CDR2 YYEKEE (reference sequence). Trimming left V 2 bases short and J 1 base short, with 7 bases between. This CDR3 is 15 amino acids long. This CDR3 reads CASSLTGSGANVLTF. CDR3 nucleotides: TGTGCCAGCAGCTTAACAGGGTCTGGGGCCAACGTCCTGACTTTC.

The table lists this clone with many counts. This chain connects TRBV4-3 to TRBJ2-7, with a possible D match to TRBD1 (6 bases). CDR1 is LGHNA and CDR2 is YSLEER in the germline V gene. Trimming left V 0 bases short and J 3 bases short, with 12 bases between. This CDR3 is built from 15 residues. The chain's CDR3 is CASSQDRKGGYEQYF. The CDR3 coding sequence is TGCGCCAGCAGCCAAGATAGGAAAGGGGGCTACGAGCAGTACTTC.

The genes are TRBV28 and TRBJ1-1; maybe TRBD1 (5 bases). Germline V gives CDR1 MDHEN, CDR2 SYDVKM. The CDR3 spans 12 residues. The V end lost 3 bases, the J end lost 9 bases, and 11 bases lay between the germline ends. DNA for the CDR3: TGTGCCAGCAGTTTGGGGCAGGGAAAAGCTTTCTTT. Translating gives CASSLGQGKAFF.

The V gene is TRBV19, the J gene TRBJ2-1, with TRBD2 identical over 10 bases. V trimming: 5 bases; J trimming: 5 bases; junction bases outside the gene matches: 6. Germline V gene data show CDR1 as LNHDA and CDR2 as SQIVND (reference sequence). The CDR3 covers 15 residues. CDR3 sequence (DNA): TGTGCCAGTAGTCCCCTAGCGGGAGTGAACAATGAGCAGTTCTTC. Its translation: CASSPLAGVNNEQFF.

The chain joins TRBV7-7 to TRBJ1-1, with TRBD1 matching over 7 bases. Trimming at V came to 3 bases and at J to 3 bases, leaving 1 base not matched to a gene. The CDR3 runs 13 residues. Germline V gene data show CDR1 as SSHAT and CDR2 as FNYEAQ (reference sequence). The CDR3 is CASSFGTDTEAFF. CDR3 DNA sequence: TGTGCCAGCAGCTTCGGGACAGACACTGAAGCTTTCTTT.

The V gene is TRBV27, the J gene TRBJ2-7; 10 bases agree with TRBD2. The trim removed 6 bases at V and 4 bases at J, leaving 9 bases unmatched. CDR3 length: 15 amino acids. Germline V gene data show CDR1 as MNHEY and CDR2 as SMNVEV (reference sequence). The CDR3 here is CASRSLLAGLYEQYF. As DNA, the CDR3 is TGTGCCAGCAGGAGTCTACTAGCGGGGTTATACGAGCAGTACTTC.

This clone has a count of ten or more. The chain employs TRBV21-1 and TRBJ2-7; TRBD2 was called by the table and not checked on the DNA. TRBV21-1 is tagged as a pseudogene. The CDR3 has 16 amino acids. The CDR3 DNA reads as TGTGCCAGCACTCGGGGACTAGCGGACCATTCCTACGAGCAGTACTTC. Residues: CASTRGLADHSYEQYF.

This clone appeared a few times. The chain couples TRBV6-5 to TRBJ2-7, with 8 bases identical to TRBD2. V was pared by 0 bases and J by 8 bases, with 9 bases of the junction left unmatched. The CDR3 runs 15 residues. Germline CDR1 MNHEY, CDR2 SVGAGI. This CDR3 is CASSYSLAGTLKQYF. The DNA of the CDR3 is TGTGCCAGCAGTTACTCGTTAGCGGGGACTCTCAAGCAGTACTTC.